The next 15 T cell receptor beta chains were all read from a single sample in a study of T cell responses to AZD1222 COVID-19 vaccine. Repertoires were generated with immunoSEQ multiplex PCR, while TCRdb's copy carries only in-frame clones and drops some. The sample holds approximately 180,000 clones, roughly 92% seen once. This material consisted of peripheral blood, taken 28 days after the second dose of the MenACWY control vaccine. These receptors were collected from an adult who received the MenACWY meningococcal vaccine as a control.

The genes are TRBV7-2 and TRBJ1-1; 7 bases fit TRBD1. V shed 5 bases and J 4 bases; nucleotides not matched to a gene: 13. Germline V lookup: CDR1 SGHTA, CDR2 FQGNSA. The CDR3 runs to 16 residues. This CDR3 is CASSPAPQDRITEAFF. The CDR3 DNA is TGTGCCAGCAGCCCCGCCCCTCAGGACAGGATCACTGAAGCTTTCTTT.

The V call is TRBV7-2, the J call TRBJ1-1; possibly TRBD1 for D (5 bases). Germline V gene sequence: CDR1 SGHTA, CDR2 FQGNSA. The V gene lost 6 bases and the J gene lost 3 bases, with 14 bases spanning the gap. The length of the CDR3 is 14 residues. The CDR3 sequence is CASRPGTSYTEAFF. CDR3 nucleotide sequence: TGTGCCAGCAGGCCCGGGACTTCCTACACTGAAGCTTTCTTT.

The chain combines TRBV7-2 with TRBJ2-1, with 10 bases aligning to TRBD2. The V and J ends lost 3 bases and 9 bases, in that order; junction bases with no gene match: 5. CDR3 size: 14 residues. Germline V gene lookup returns CDR1 SGHTA and CDR2 FQGNSA. Here the CDR3 DNA reads TGTGCCAGCAGCTTCGCTAGCGGGAGTGGTGAGCAGTTCTTC. This codes for CASSFASGSGEQFF.

This chain links TRBV14 with TRBJ1-2; 10 bases align to TRBD1. Germline values: CDR1 SGHDN, CDR2 FVKESK. The CDR3 extends over 14 amino acids. Trimming took 1 base from V and 7 from J; bases not matched to a gene: 3. Here the CDR3 reads CASSQGQGALGYTF. For the CDR3, the DNA is TGTGCCAGCAGCCAAGGACAGGGGGCGCTTGGCTACACCTTC.

This clone appeared once. The rearrangement uses TRBV7-2 and TRBJ2-1; tentative D call: TRBD2 (6 bases). Trimming took 2 bases from V and 9 from J, leaving 17 bases between them. CDR1 is SGHTA, CDR2 FQGNSA, per germline. The CDR3 runs to 15 residues. In DNA, the CDR3 is TGTGCCAGCAGCTTAAAGTTCGGGAGCCAAAGTGAGCAGTTCTTC. This encodes CASSLKFGSQSEQFF.

The chain has TRBV7-7 and TRBJ1-1; D ambiguous. Germline V gene sequence: CDR1 SSHAT, CDR2 FNYEAQ (reference sequence). This CDR3 contains 13 residues. The V gene lost 6 bases and the J gene lost 0 bases, with 8 bases spanning the gap. CDR3 nucleotide sequence: TGTGCCAGCAGTCGTAGCATGAACACTGAAGCTTTCTTT. It encodes CASSRSMNTEAFF.

The chain combines TRBV18 with TRBJ2-7, with D possibly being TRBD1 (6 bases). V was clipped by 6 bases and J by 4 bases, with 7 bases between them. Germline V gene lookup returns CDR1 KGHSH and CDR2 LQKENI. The CDR3 sequence is 11 residues long. As DNA, the CDR3 is TGTGCCAGCTCCCAGGGGTACGAGCAGTACTTC. Protein product: CASSQGYEQYF.

The chain combines TRBV28 with TRBJ1-1, with 8 nucleotides matching TRBD1. There are 14 residues in the CDR3. Germline V CDR1 and CDR2: MDHEN, SYDVKM. V was clipped by 6 bases and J by 10 bases; unmatched bases: 13. The CDR3 is CASSPSTGDLLAFF. The CDR3, as DNA: TGTGCCAGCAGCCCATCGACAGGGGATCTCTTAGCTTTCTTT.

V usage is TRBV7-8 and J usage is TRBJ1-1, with D unresolved. This CDR3 has 15 amino acids. V dropped 0 bases and J dropped 6 bases, with 14 bases sitting between them. Germline V gene lookup returns CDR1 SGHVS and CDR2 FQNEAQ. CDR3 bases: TGTGCCAGCAGCTTAGCCACAGCATGGCTCGCTGAAGCTTTCTTT. Amino acids: CASSLATAWLAEAFF.

This clone turned up a few times. The chain carries TRBV28 and TRBJ1-4; TRBD1 matches at 10 bases. Per the germline V gene, CDR1 is MDHEN and CDR2 is SYDVKM. J lost 8 bases, V lost 6 bases, and 6 bases had no gene match. CDR3 length: 14 residues. This CDR3 reads CASRSGTGAEKLFF. The CDR3 DNA sequence: TGTGCCAGCAGATCCGGGACAGGGGCCGAAAAACTGTTTTTT.

The V and J genes are TRBV24-1 and TRBJ1-4; 8 nucleotides align to TRBD1. Germline values: CDR1 KGHDR, CDR2 SFDVKD. This CDR3 contains 15 residues. J gave up 7 bases and V 2 bases, and 5 bases lay outside the gene matches. CDR3 bases: TGTGCCACCAGTGATTCGGGGACAGGCGGTGAAAAACTGTTTTTT. Its protein is CATSDSGTGGEKLFF.

CDR3 coding DNA: TGTGCCAGCAGCTCGGCGGAGGGAAGAGGTACTGAAGCTTTCTTT. This gives the protein CASSSAEGRGTEAFF. The gene calls are TRBV3-1 (or the pseudogene TRBV3-2) and TRBJ1-1; D ambiguous. Germline V CDR1 and CDR2: LGHDT, YNNKEL (reference sequence). CDR3 length: 15 residues. V lost 5 bases and J lost 5, with 18 bases in between.

This clone was recorded only once. The chain employs TRBV6-1 and TRBJ2-3; TRBD1 might be the D (6 bases). Trimming left V 2 bases short and J 6 bases short, with 15 bases between. This CDR3 spans 15 amino acids. Germline V CDR1 and CDR2: MNHNS, SASEGT. CDR3 loop: CASSELWGPQDTQYF. CDR3 coding DNA: TGTGCCAGCAGTGAATTGTGGGGGCCGCAGGATACGCAGTATTTT.

The CDR3, as DNA: TGTGCCAGCAGCGATCAGGGGGGTCGAGGAAACACCATATATTTT. It codes for CASSDQGGRGNTIYF. The J gene is TRBJ1-3, the V gene TRBV9; TRBD1 aligns across 7 bases. The germline V gene has CDR1 SGDLS and CDR2 YYNGEE. The CDR3 runs 15 residues. The junction had 7 bases not matched to a gene; V was cut back by 3 bases and J by 4 bases. The entire variable domain, with the rest obtained from reference TRBV9 and TRBJ1-3, is as follows: DSGVTQTPKHLITATGQRVTLRCSPRSGDLSVYWYQQSLDQGLQFLIQYYNGEERAKGNILERFSAQQFPDLHSELNLSSLELGDSALYFCASSDQGGRGNTIYFGEGSWLTVV.

The CDR3 DNA sequence: TGTGCCAGCAGCCAAGTCGGGGGGGACAGCTCCTACGAGCAGTACTTC. Translated: CASSQVGGDSSYEQYF. This chain uses TRBV3-1 (or the pseudogene TRBV3-2) with TRBJ2-7, with TRBD2 as a possible D gene (8 bases). Looked up from germline, CDR1 is LGHDT and CDR2 is YNNKEL (reference sequence). This CDR3 has 16 amino acids. Trimming left V 1 base short and J 0 bases short, with 13 bases between.